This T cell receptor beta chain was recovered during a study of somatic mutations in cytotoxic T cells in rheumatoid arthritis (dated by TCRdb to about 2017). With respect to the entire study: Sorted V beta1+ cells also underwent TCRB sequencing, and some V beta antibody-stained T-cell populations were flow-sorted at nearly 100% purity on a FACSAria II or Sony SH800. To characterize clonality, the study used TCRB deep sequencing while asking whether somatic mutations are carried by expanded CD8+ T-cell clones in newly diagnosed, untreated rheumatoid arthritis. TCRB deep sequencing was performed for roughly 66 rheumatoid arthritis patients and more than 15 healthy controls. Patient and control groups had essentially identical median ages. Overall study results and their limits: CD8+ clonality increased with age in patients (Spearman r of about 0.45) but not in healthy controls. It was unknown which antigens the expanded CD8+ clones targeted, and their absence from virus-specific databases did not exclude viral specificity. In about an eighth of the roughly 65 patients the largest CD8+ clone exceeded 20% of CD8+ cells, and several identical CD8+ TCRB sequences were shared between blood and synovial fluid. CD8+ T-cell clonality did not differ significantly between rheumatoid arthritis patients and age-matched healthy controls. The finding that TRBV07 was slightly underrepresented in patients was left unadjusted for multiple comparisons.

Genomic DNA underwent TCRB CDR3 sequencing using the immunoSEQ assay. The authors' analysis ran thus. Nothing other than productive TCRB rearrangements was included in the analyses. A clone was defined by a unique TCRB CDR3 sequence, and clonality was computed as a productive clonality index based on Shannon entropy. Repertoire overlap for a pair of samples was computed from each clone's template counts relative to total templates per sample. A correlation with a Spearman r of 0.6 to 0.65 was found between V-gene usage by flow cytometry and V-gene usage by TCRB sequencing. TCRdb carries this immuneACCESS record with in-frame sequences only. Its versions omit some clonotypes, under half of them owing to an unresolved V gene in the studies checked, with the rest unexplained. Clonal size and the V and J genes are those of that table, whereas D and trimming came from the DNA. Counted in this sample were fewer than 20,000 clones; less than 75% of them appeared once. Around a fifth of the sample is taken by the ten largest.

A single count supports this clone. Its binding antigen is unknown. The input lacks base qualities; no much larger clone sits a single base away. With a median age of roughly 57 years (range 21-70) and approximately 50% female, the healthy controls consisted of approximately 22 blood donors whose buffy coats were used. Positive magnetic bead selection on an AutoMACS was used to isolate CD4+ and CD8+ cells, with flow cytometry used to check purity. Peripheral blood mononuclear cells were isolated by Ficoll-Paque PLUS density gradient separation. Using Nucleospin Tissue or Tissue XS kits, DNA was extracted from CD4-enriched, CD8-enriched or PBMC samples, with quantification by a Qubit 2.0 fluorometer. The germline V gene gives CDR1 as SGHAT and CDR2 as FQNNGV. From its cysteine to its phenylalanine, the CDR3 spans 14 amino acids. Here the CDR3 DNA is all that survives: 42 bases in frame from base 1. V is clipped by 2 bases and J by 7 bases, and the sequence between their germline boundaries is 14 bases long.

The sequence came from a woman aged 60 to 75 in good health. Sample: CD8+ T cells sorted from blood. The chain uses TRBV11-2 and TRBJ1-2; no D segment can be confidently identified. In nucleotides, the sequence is TGTGCCAGCAGCTTAAGTATTCAGAGGCTTGGCTACACCTTC. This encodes CASSLSIQRLGYTF. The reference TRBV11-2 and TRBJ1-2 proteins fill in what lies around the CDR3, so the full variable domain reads EAGVAQSPRYKIIEKRQSVAFWCNPISGHATLYWYQQILGQGPKLLIQFQNNGVVDDSQLPKDRFSAERLKGVDSTLKIQPAKLEDSAVYLCASSLSIQRLGYTFGSGTRLTVV.